The T cell receptor beta chain under discussion was sequenced for a study of blood T cell repertoires in COVID-19. Study-wide context: Whether acute or convalescent, the COVID-19 samples came from the United States, Italy and Spain. Sample material is recorded as cDNA or gDNA derived from T cells, B-cell-depleted T cells, or PBMCs.

Profiling relied on immunoSEQ multiplex PCR, and the TCRdb table lists in-frame clones only, not all of them. The sample shows around 40,000 clones, around 77% of them seen only once. Germline-derived CDR1 and CDR2 are SEHNR and FQNEAQ (reference sequence). This CDR3 has 13 amino acids. V lost 2 bases and J lost 7; bases outside the gene matches: 2. The material sequenced was peripheral blood. The genes are TRBV7-9 and TRBJ1-3, with TRBD1 identical over 7 bases. This receptor was taken from a man at least 80 years old with active or convalescent COVID-19. The CDR3 spells CASSLIRGNTIYF. CDR3 sequence (DNA): TGTGCCAGCAGCTTAATCAGGGGGAACACCATATATTTT.